The following is a T cell receptor beta chain sequence with its context. The antigen is unknown. These data come from a study of graft-versus-host responses after intestinal transplantation. Turning to the study itself: The study gave all recipients anti-thymocyte globulin induction, then tacrolimus and steroids for about 3 years. Study-wide results and caveats: Graft-donor T cell macrochimerism in patients accompanied high graft-versus-host to host-versus-graft clonal ratios in allografts. Peak GvH clone levels in circulation were associated with early post-transplant HvG declines. Recipient bone marrow held GvH clones, some seen earlier in ileum or blood.

Libraries were prepared by immunoSEQ multiplex PCR; TCRdb keeps only in-frame clonotypes and omits some of them. The data contain 35,000 to 40,000 clones, around 95% of them singletons. Trimming took 0 bases from V and 0 from J, leaving 2 bases between them. The CDR3 totals 13 residues. The germline CDR1 and CDR2 sequences are SGDLS and YYNGEE. V is TRBV9 and J is TRBJ2-3; the D is unclear. This sequence originates from a human patient who received an intestinal transplant, so some T cells may come from the graft donor. Source: PBMCs, taken 16 days after intestinal transplant. CDR3 loop: CASSVGSTDTQYF. CDR3 DNA: TGTGCCAGCAGCGTAGGGAGCACAGATACGCAGTATTTT.